This T cell receptor (beta chain) was sequenced in a study of CD8+ T cells in alopecia areata. Study background: The study gave tofacitinib for 6 to 18 months, then 6 months off drug. Study conclusions and caveats: Sequences from scalp samples also cover resident alphabeta T cells of normal skin. Many expanded lesional clones persisted in scalp and blood during tofacitinib treatment.

After isolation, RNA underwent reverse transcription to generate cDNA as the sequencing template. Only in-frame clones appear in the TCRdb table, and some are missing; sequencing was by immunoSEQ multiplex PCR. The repertoire holds more than 150,000 clones, with 50% to 60% as singletons. Note on this clone: Its matching antigen is unknown.

This CDR3 is built from 11 residues. The germline V gene has CDR1 GTSNPN and CDR2 SVGIG (reference sequence). Trimming stripped 3 bases from V and 5 bases from J, with 4 bases between. Regarding treatment: oral pan-JAK inhibitor, 5-10 mg twice daily. This specimen consisted of CD4+ T cells sorted from blood, obtained at week 4, from a patient treated with tofacitinib. V and J are TRBV30 and TRBJ1-4; no reliable D call. This clonotype originated in a human donor with alopecia areata. Here the CDR3 DNA reads TGTGCCTGGAGCAAGAATGAAAAACTGTTTTTT. Translated: CAWSKNEKLFF.